One sample yielded the 29 T cell receptor beta chains listed below, sequenced in a study of graft-versus-host responses after intestinal transplantation. Only in-frame clones appear in the TCRdb table, and some are missing; sequencing was by immunoSEQ multiplex PCR. The sample lists approximately 58,000 clones; around 91% were seen once. This specimen was PBMCs, taken 118 days after intestinal transplantation. The receptors come from a human patient who received an intestinal transplant, so some T cells may come from the graft donor.

V usage is TRBV2 and J usage is TRBJ1-5; D is undetermined. The CDR3 is 14 residues long. The germline V gene encodes CDR1 SNHLY and CDR2 FYNNEI. Trimming left V 0 bases short and J 3 bases short, with 6 bases between. The chain's CDR3 is CASSEAEPNQPQHF. The CDR3 DNA sequence: TGTGCCAGCAGTGAAGCGGAGCCCAATCAGCCCCAGCATTTT.

The chain links TRBV4-1 to TRBJ2-1; D is possibly TRBD2 (5 bases). CDR1 MGHRA and CDR2 YSYEKL come from the germline V gene. The ends were cut back, 8 bases at V and 5 bases at J, with 19 bases in the middle. The CDR3 contains 15 residues. The CDR3 region is CASRAQGSSNNEQFF. Written as DNA, the CDR3 is TGCGCCAGCCGTGCCCAAGGGAGTAGTAACAATGAGCAGTTCTTC.

The chain recombines TRBV15 with TRBJ2-1, with D perhaps matching TRBD1 (5 bases). Between the trimmed V and J ends, which lost 3 bases and 8 bases, there was a span of 17 bases. Germline assignment: CDR1 LNHNV and CDR2 YYDKDF (reference sequence). CDR3 size: 15 residues. The CDR3 spells CATSSGADVRDEQFF. The CDR3 nucleotides read TGTGCCACCAGCAGTGGGGCGGACGTCAGAGATGAGCAGTTCTTC.

This chain links TRBV19 with TRBJ1-2; tentatively, D is TRBD1 (5 bases). Looked up from germline, CDR1 is LNHDA and CDR2 is SQIVND (reference sequence). Trimming took off 5 bases at V and 4 bases at J, with 11 bases between the two ends. This CDR3 spans 13 amino acids. CDR3 coding DNA: TGTGCCAGTAGTCTATGGGGACCCTATGGCTACACCTTC. This sequence encodes CASSLWGPYGYTF.

The V call is TRBV5-8, the J call TRBJ1-3, with no clear D. CDR3 length: 14 amino acids. Germline CDR1 SGHTS, CDR2 YDEGEE. V shed 1 base and J shed 3 bases, with 8 bases lying between them. Here the CDR3 DNA reads TGTGCCAGCAGCTTGTTGGTTATTGGAAACACCATATATTTT. Translating it yields CASSLLVIGNTIYF.

This clone turned up a few times. The rearrangement joins TRBV29-1 to TRBJ2-7; the D gene could be TRBD1 or TRBD2 (5 bases each). CDR1 is SQVTM and CDR2 is ANQGSEA in the germline V gene. V was trimmed by 4 bases and J by 5 bases, leaving 9 bases between them. The CDR3 length is 11 residues. CDR3 nucleotides: TGCAGCGTTGCCGAGGGACACGAGCAGTACTTC. This translates into CSVAEGHEQYF.

The chain employs TRBV7-2 and TRBJ1-2; maybe TRBD1 (5 bases). CDR1 is SGHTA, CDR2 FQGNSA, per germline. The ends were cut back, 1 base at V and 7 bases at J, with 10 bases in the middle. The CDR3 is 13 residues long. CDR3 protein: CASSLGAGTGYTF. In nucleotides, the CDR3 is TGTGCCAGCAGCTTAGGGGCGGGGACTGGCTACACCTTC.

This rearrangement joins TRBV2 to TRBJ1-2; no clear D gene. Germline loops: CDR1 SNHLY, CDR2 FYNNEI. V gave up 7 bases and J gave up 1 base, with 16 bases separating them. The CDR3 has 15 residues. DNA of the CDR3: TGTGCCAGCACCGAAAGAGGAAGCCTTAACTATGGCTACACCTTC. Translating gives CASTERGSLNYGYTF.

The DNA of the CDR3 is TGTGCCAGCAGTGAATCCCGGGGAGGGCCAGCCTACGAGCAGTACTTC. It encodes CASSESRGGPAYEQYF. The chain links TRBV28 to TRBJ2-7; 7 bases match TRBD2. Germline lookup yields CDR1 MDHEN and CDR2 SYDVKM. The V gene end was trimmed by 5 bases and the J gene end by 2 bases; junction bases not matched to a gene: 12. CDR3 size: 16 residues.

The chain uses TRBV2 and TRBJ2-7; D is undetermined. The CDR3 consists of 14 residues. The V end lost 3 bases, the J end lost 0 bases, and 9 bases lay between the germline ends. CDR1 and CDR2 from the germline V gene are SNHLY and FYNNEI. This CDR3 reads CASSEVSSSYEQYF. Here the CDR3 DNA reads TGTGCCAGCAGTGAGGTCAGCAGCTCCTACGAGCAGTACTTC.

This rearrangement joins TRBV6-1 to TRBJ2-1, with D unresolved. The V gene's germline CDR1 is MNHNS and CDR2 SASEGT. This CDR3 comprises 13 residues. V was shortened by 7 bases and J by 5 bases, with 12 bases between the two germline ends. CDR3 sequence (DNA): TGTGCCAGCATTTTGTCAGAACACAATGAGCAGTTCTTC. It is translated as CASILSEHNEQFF.

The chain has TRBV6-1 and TRBJ2-5; D possibly uses TRBD1 or TRBD2 (5 bases each). CDR3 length equals 13 residues. V was trimmed by 1 base and J by 7 bases, leaving 10 bases between them. CDR1 is MNHNS, CDR2 SASEGT, per germline. CDR3 amino acids: CASSEGDLGTQYF. CDR3 sequence (DNA): TGTGCCAGCAGTGAAGGGGACCTAGGGACCCAGTACTTC.

The gene calls are TRBV2 and TRBJ2-4, with 7 positions matching TRBD2. Losses at the gene ends were 2 bases for V and 3 bases for J; bases not matched to a gene: 7. CDR1 is SNHLY and CDR2 is FYNNEI in the germline V gene. This CDR3 is 16 amino acids long. The CDR3 region has the DNA TGTGCCAGCAGTGAATATTTCGGGGGGATCAAAAACATTCAGTACTTC. This sequence encodes CASSEYFGGIKNIQYF.

This chain links TRBV5-1 with TRBJ1-1, with D uncertain. V lost 2 bases and J lost 1, with 6 bases in between. This CDR3 contains 13 residues. CDR1 is SGHRS and CDR2 is YFSETQ in the germline V gene. The DNA of the CDR3 is TGCGCCAGCAGCTTATTAACGAACACTGAAGCTTTCTTT. This encodes CASSLLTNTEAFF. The full variable domain, rest sourced from reference TRBV5-1 and TRBJ1-1, is KAGVTQTPRYLIKTRGQQVTLSCSPISGHRSVSWYQQTPGQGLQFLFEYFSETQRNKGNFPGRFSGRQFSNSRSEMNVSTLELGDSALYLCASSLLTNTEAFFGQGTRLTVV.

The CDR3 DNA follows: TGTGCCAGCAGCTTGACAGCCCTTGGGGCCCTCCACTTT. This gives the protein CASSLTALGALHF. The chain recombines TRBV11-1 with TRBJ1-6; D is possibly TRBD1 (5 bases). V dropped 3 bases and J dropped 14 bases, with 14 bases sitting between them. CDR1 SGHAT and CDR2 FQDESV come from the germline V gene (reference sequence). The CDR3 is 13 amino acids.

The CDR3, as DNA: TGTGCCAGCAGCCAAGATCTCGGGACTAGCGGGAGGGTCGGCGAGCAGTACTTC. Encoded protein: CASSQDLGTSGRVGEQYF. V is TRBV14 and J is TRBJ2-7, with 16 bases lining up with TRBD2. The CDR3 totals 18 residues. Germline V gene lookup returns CDR1 SGHDN and CDR2 FVKESK. Germline trimming cut 0 bases from V and 6 bases from J; bases unmatched to any gene: 8.

The chain uses TRBV19 and TRBJ2-3; D remains ambiguous. This CDR3 is built from 13 residues. The V gene's germline CDR1 is LNHDA and CDR2 SQIVND (reference sequence). Trimming removed 3 bases from V and 0 bases from J, with 4 bases in between. The CDR3 DNA reads TGTGCCAGTAGTATTTGGAGCACAGATACGCAGTATTTT. Translating it yields CASSIWSTDTQYF.

The rearrangement links TRBV5-4 to TRBJ2-3, with TRBD2 matching over 10 bases. Germline CDR1 is SGHNT and CDR2 is YYREEE (reference sequence). V lost 1 base to trimming and J lost 5 bases; unmatched junction nucleotides: 10. This CDR3 comprises 17 residues. CDR3 residues: CASSLRVAGGSVDTQYF. The CDR3 DNA reads TGTGCCAGCAGCTTGAGAGTAGCGGGGGGATCGGTAGATACGCAGTATTTT. The complete variable domain, with remaining parts taken from reference TRBV5-4 and TRBJ2-3, reads ETGVTQSPTHLIKTRGQQVTLRCSSQSGHNTVSWYQQALGQGPQFIFQYYREEENGRGNFPPRFSGLQFPNYSSELNVNALELDDSALYLCASSLRVAGGSVDTQYFGPGTRLTVL.

Points on this clone: Other DNA sequences in this specimen translate into the identical CDR3. The DNA for the CDR3 is TGTGCCAGCAGCAACTTAGGGAGGACAGGGTTTGAGGATACGCAGTATTTT. Translating it yields CASSNLGRTGFEDTQYF. The J gene is TRBJ2-3, the V gene TRBV7-9; 8 nucleotides line up with TRBD1. Losses at the gene ends were 5 bases for V and 6 bases for J; bases not matched to a gene: 16. The CDR3 is 17 amino acids. Per the germline V gene, CDR1 is SEHNR and CDR2 is FQNEAQ (reference sequence).

This chain links TRBV18 with TRBJ2-5, with D unclear. The germline gives CDR1 KGHSH, CDR2 LQKENI. The CDR3 contains 14 residues. V shed 2 bases and J shed 2 bases, with 9 bases lying between them. In DNA form, the CDR3 reads TGTGCCAGCTCACCAGGGTCGCCTCAAGAGACCCAGTACTTC. It codes for CASSPGSPQETQYF.

The chain couples TRBV5-1 to TRBJ2-7; weak D call: TRBD1 (5 bases). CDR3 length: 12 amino acids. CDR1 SGHRS and CDR2 YFSETQ come from the germline V gene. V was clipped by 2 bases and J by 6 bases, with 9 bases between them. CDR3 nucleotides: TGCGCCAGCAGCTTTACAGGTGCCGAGCAGTACTTC. This codes for CASSFTGAEQYF.

The chain employs TRBV7-9 and TRBJ1-1; D unclear. Germline CDR1 SEHNR, CDR2 FQNEAQ (reference sequence). The CDR3 is made up of 15 amino acids. V lost 5 bases and J 0 bases, leaving 13 bases between the germline ends. CDR3 DNA sequence: TGTGCCAGCAGCCCAGGTACGGGGTTGAACACTGAAGCTTTCTTT. This gives the protein CASSPGTGLNTEAFF.

Only one count was recorded for this clone. This chain links TRBV6-4 with TRBJ1-2; 7 bases align to TRBD1. Germline-derived CDR1 and CDR2 are MRHNA and SNTAGT. The junction had 8 bases not matched to a gene; V was cut back by 6 bases and J by 7 bases. The CDR3 consists of 13 residues. CDR3 region: CASSRQGMSGYTF. The CDR3 DNA reads as TGTGCCAGCAGCAGACAGGGTATGAGTGGCTACACCTTC.

J is TRBJ2-7 and V is TRBV4-1, with a tentative D call TRBD1 (5 bases). The V end was cut by 0 bases, the J end by 6 bases, with 12 bases between. The CDR3 has 14 amino acids. The V gene's germline CDR1 is MGHRA and CDR2 YSYEKL. The CDR3 DNA follows: TGCGCCAGCAGCCAAGATCCAGGGCGGCGCGAGCAGTACTTC. It specifies CASSQDPGRREQYF.

This rearrangement joins TRBV7-8 to TRBJ2-3; D may match TRBD1 or TRBD2 (6 bases each). Looked up from germline, CDR1 is SGHVS and CDR2 is FQNEAQ. The CDR3 sequence is 15 residues long. The V gene lost 5 bases and the J gene lost 4 bases, with 16 bases spanning the gap. The CDR3 sequence is CASSAWSGEADTQYF. Here the CDR3 DNA reads TGTGCCAGCAGCGCATGGTCAGGGGAGGCAGATACGCAGTATTTT. Supplemented by reference TRBV7-8 and TRBJ2-3, the full variable domain reads GAGVSQSPRYKVAKRGQDVALRCDPISGHVSLFWYQQALGQGPEFLTYFQNEAQLDKSGLPSDRFFAERPEGSVSTLKIQRTQQEDSAVYLCASSAWSGEADTQYFGPGTRLTVL.

The V gene is TRBV6-5, the J gene TRBJ1-2; TRBD1 aligns across 7 bases. From germline, CDR1 is MNHEY and CDR2 SVGAGI. The CDR3 is made up of 13 amino acids. V was pared by 6 bases and J by 1 base, with 2 bases of the junction left unmatched. In DNA, the CDR3 is TGTGCCAGCAGCAGACAGGGTAACTATGGCTACACCTTC. It codes for CASSRQGNYGYTF.

This rearrangement joins TRBV6-6 to TRBJ1-1, with a weak D call TRBD1 (5 bases). V lost 7 bases to trimming and J lost 7 bases, with 13 bases between them. The germline V gene encodes CDR1 MNHNY and CDR2 SVGAGI (reference sequence). This CDR3 has 12 residues. The CDR3 here is CASKNRYSEAFF. CDR3 nucleotide sequence: TGTGCCAGCAAGAACAGGTACAGTGAAGCTTTCTTT.

The chain couples TRBV9 to TRBJ2-1; D gene uncertain. Between the trimmed V and J ends, which lost 3 bases and 1 base, there was a span of 11 bases. The CDR3 covers 15 residues. Germline assignment: CDR1 SGDLS and CDR2 YYNGEE. DNA for the CDR3: TGTGCCAGCAGCGCCCTCCGGCGTTCCTACAATGAGCAGTTCTTC. This sequence encodes CASSALRRSYNEQFF.

The rearrangement links TRBV18 to TRBJ2-5; D remains unclear. Germline V lookup: CDR1 KGHSH, CDR2 LQKENI. V lost 3 bases, J lost 5 bases, and 7 bases lay in between. The CDR3 length is 12 residues. The CDR3, as DNA: TGTGCCAGCTCACCTCAGAGGGAGACCCAGTACTTC. Translation gives CASSPQRETQYF.